This T cell receptor beta chain stems from a study of blood T cell repertoires in COVID-19. The wider study: The United States, Italy and Spain were the sources of the acute and convalescent COVID-19 samples. PBMCs, B-cell-depleted T cells, or T cells provided the cDNA or gDNA that made up the material.

In the authors' workflow: Amplification from reference gene primers served as the basis for estimated nucleated cell counts. Here immunoSEQ multiplex PCR was the method, and the copy in TCRdb shows in-frame clones only, minus some. V, J and clone size are taken as reported in that table, and D and trimming were inferred from the DNA itself. The data contain 100,000 to 150,000 clones, around four fifths of them singletons. This clone appeared a few times. CDR3 length equals 14 residues. Germline CDR1 SGHNT, CDR2 YYREEE (reference sequence). The ends were cut back, 6 bases at V and 5 bases at J, with 17 bases in the middle.

This receptor was taken from a human donor in a cohort sampled during active COVID-19. V and J are TRBV5-4 and TRBJ1-1; perhaps TRBD1 as D (5 bases). Sequencing was carried out using peripheral blood. CDR3 DNA: TGTGCCAGCACCGAAGACAGCCGGTGGACTGAAGCTTTCTTT. Its translation: CASTEDSRWTEAFF. Full variable domain (remainder filled in from reference TRBV5-4 and TRBJ1-1): ETGVTQSPTHLIKTRGQQVTLRCSSQSGHNTVSWYQQALGQGPQFIFQYYREEENGRGNFPPRFSGLQFPNYSSELNVNALELDDSALYLCASTEDSRWTEAFFGQGTRLTVV.